One sample yielded the 8 T cell receptor beta chains listed below, sequenced in a study of blood T cells in healthy people across ages. Primed by a sample-barcoded 5' primer and a J-beta primer mix, a second PCR proceeded for about 7 to 11 cycles. TCRdb reprocessed the 5' RACE reads with MiXCR, giving one entry per CDR3 protein. The table shows some 1.5 million distinct CDR3 sequences, with about 45% occurring only once. The sample consisted of blood. These receptor sequences come from a woman between 18 and 30 years old in good health.

This chain joins TRBV15 and TRBJ2-5, with TRBD2 as a possible D gene (5 bases). Germline V gene lookup returns CDR1 LNHNV and CDR2 YYDKDF (reference sequence). The CDR3 totals 13 residues. V was cut by 4 bases and J by 4 bases, with 10 bases left in between. The CDR3 region has the DNA TGTGCCACCAGCACGACTAATTTAGAGACCCAGTACTTC. It is translated as CATSTTNLETQYF.

The chain carries TRBV20-1 and TRBJ2-3, with D possibly being TRBD2 (6 bases). The CDR3 sequence is 14 residues long. CDR1 is DFQATT and CDR2 is SNEGSKA in the germline V gene (reference sequence). The ends were cut back, 5 bases at V and 0 bases at J, with 12 bases in the middle. The CDR3 region is CSALRDGSTDTQYF. The CDR3 nucleotides are TGCAGTGCTTTGCGGGACGGTAGCACAGATACGCAGTATTTT.

The chain employs TRBV7-2 and TRBJ2-4, with 7 positions matching TRBD2. Losses at the gene ends were 5 bases for V and 3 bases for J; bases not matched to a gene: 7. This CDR3 is built from 15 residues. In germline, CDR1 is SGHTA, CDR2 FQGNSA. CDR3 bases: TGTGCCAGCAGCGTGGTGGCGGGAGTCAAAAACATTCAGTACTTC. Translating gives CASSVVAGVKNIQYF.

This clonotype appeared many times. The CDR3 reads CSVDNEQFF. The CDR3 nucleotides read TGCAGCGTTGACAATGAGCAGTTCTTC. This sequence joins TRBV29-1 and TRBJ2-1; unclear D gene. The CDR3 length is 9 residues. Between the trimmed V and J ends, which lost 3 bases and 6 bases, there was a span of 0 bases. Germline V gene sequence: CDR1 SQVTM, CDR2 ANQGSEA.

The table lists this clonotype with a few counts. The rearrangement uses TRBV11-2 and TRBJ2-1; TRBD2 matches at 8 bases. The CDR3 is made up of 15 amino acids. Germline loops: CDR1 SGHAT, CDR2 FQNNGV. V trimming: 0 bases; J trimming: 8 bases; junction bases outside the gene matches: 6. The CDR3, as DNA: TGTGCCAGCAGCTTAGAATTAGCGGGAACTTATGAGCAGTTCTTC. It translates to CASSLELAGTYEQFF. The whole variable domain, remainder taken from reference TRBV11-2 and TRBJ2-1, is EAGVAQSPRYKIIEKRQSVAFWCNPISGHATLYWYQQILGQGPKLLIQFQNNGVVDDSQLPKDRFSAERLKGVDSTLKIQPAKLEDSAVYLCASSLELAGTYEQFFGPGTRLTVL.

The chain is built from TRBV7-6 and TRBJ2-3, with D perhaps TRBD1 or TRBD2 (5 bases each). Germline V CDR1 and CDR2: SGHVS, FNYEAQ. The CDR3 runs to 17 residues. V was pared by 1 base and J by 2 bases, with 16 bases between. CDR3 DNA sequence: TGTGCCAGCAGCTTAGGGGGGAGAGGGCTACACACAGATACGCAGTATTTT. It specifies CASSLGGRGLHTDTQYF.

A few counts support this clonotype. The gene calls are TRBV5-1 and TRBJ2-7; TRBD1 is a possible D gene (6 bases). V was trimmed by 2 bases and J by 2 bases, leaving 14 bases between them. The CDR3 is made up of 15 amino acids. The germline gives CDR1 SGHRS, CDR2 YFSETQ. CDR3 region: CASSLGTLNPYEQYF. CDR3 DNA sequence: TGCGCCAGCAGCTTAGGGACATTGAACCCCTACGAGCAGTACTTC.

The chain couples TRBV6-6 to TRBJ2-5; D perhaps matches TRBD2 (7 bases). The V end lost 4 bases, the J end lost 11 bases, and 20 bases lay between the germline ends. CDR1 MNHNY and CDR2 SVGAGI come from the germline V gene (reference sequence). The length of the CDR3 is 14 residues. CDR3 region: CASSSGGRNNEQYF. The CDR3 bases are TGTGCCAGCAGTTCGGGGGGCCGAAACAATGAGCAGTACTTC.